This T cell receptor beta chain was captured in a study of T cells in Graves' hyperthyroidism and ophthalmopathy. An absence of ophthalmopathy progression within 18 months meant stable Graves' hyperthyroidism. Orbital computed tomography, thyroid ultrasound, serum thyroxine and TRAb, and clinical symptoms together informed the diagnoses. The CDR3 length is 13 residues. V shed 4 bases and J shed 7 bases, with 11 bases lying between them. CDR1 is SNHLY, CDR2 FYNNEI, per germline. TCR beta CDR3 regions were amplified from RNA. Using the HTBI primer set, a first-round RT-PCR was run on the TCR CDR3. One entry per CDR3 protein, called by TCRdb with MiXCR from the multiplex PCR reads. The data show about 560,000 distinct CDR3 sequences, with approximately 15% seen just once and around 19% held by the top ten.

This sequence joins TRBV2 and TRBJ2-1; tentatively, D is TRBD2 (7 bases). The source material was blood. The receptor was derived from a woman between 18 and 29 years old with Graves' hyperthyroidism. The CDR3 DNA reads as TGTGCCAGCAGTGGGGGGGGCCTTAATGAGCAGTTCTTC. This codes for CASSGGGLNEQFF. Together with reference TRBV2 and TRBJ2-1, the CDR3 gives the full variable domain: EPEVTQTPSHQVTQMGQEVILRCVPISNHLYFYWYRQILGQKVEFLVSFYNNEISEKSEIFDDQFSVERPDGSNFTLKIRSTKLEDSAMYFCASSGGGLNEQFFGPGTRLTVL.